The table lists the clone carrying this T cell receptor (beta chain) with a count of one. Its matching antigen is unknown. The source of the sample is a study of graft-versus-host responses after intestinal transplantation. V lost 6 bases, J lost 7 bases, and 6 bases stayed unmatched. CDR1 SNHLY and CDR2 FYNNEI come from the germline V gene. The CDR3 runs to 14 residues. Some clones are missing from TCRdb's copy, which holds only in-frame ones; the method was immunoSEQ multiplex PCR. In the table there are 80,000 to 100,000 clones, about 94% of which are singletons. This clonotype originated in a human donor who received an intestinal transplant. The source was unstimulated CD4+ T cells sorted from spleen or lymph node cells, collected before intestinal transplant. The chain is built from TRBV2 and TRBJ2-1, with 10 bases that match TRBD2. CDR3 nucleotide sequence: TGTGCCAGCAGGGGGGTAGCGGGAGGAAATGAGCAGTTCTTC. Translated: CASRGVAGGNEQFF. Full variable domain (outside the CDR3, taken from reference TRBV2 and TRBJ2-1): EPEVTQTPSHQVTQMGQEVILRCVPISNHLYFYWYRQILGQKVEFLVSFYNNEISEKSEIFDDQFSVERPDGSNFTLKIRSTKLEDSAMYFCASRGVAGGNEQFFGPGTRLTVL.